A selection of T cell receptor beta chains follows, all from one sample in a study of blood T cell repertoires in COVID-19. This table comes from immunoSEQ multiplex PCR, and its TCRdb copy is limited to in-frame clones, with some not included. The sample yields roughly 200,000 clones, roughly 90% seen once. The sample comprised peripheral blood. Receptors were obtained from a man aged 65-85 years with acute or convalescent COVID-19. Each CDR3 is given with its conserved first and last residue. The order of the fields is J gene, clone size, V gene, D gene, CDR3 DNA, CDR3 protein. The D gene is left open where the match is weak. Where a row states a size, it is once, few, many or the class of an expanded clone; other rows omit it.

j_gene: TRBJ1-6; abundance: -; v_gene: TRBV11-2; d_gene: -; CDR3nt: TGTGCCAGCAGCTTAGATATATACGGGGGGAAGGGTTCACCCCTCCACTTT; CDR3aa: CASSLDIYGGKGSPLHF
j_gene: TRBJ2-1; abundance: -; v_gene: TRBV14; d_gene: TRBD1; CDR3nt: TGTGCCAGCAGCAGGGACAGGGTAGCCAATGAGCAGTTCTTC; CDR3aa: CASSRDRVANEQFF
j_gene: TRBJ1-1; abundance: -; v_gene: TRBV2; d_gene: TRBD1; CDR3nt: TGTGCCAGCACTGGACAACAGGGGGCCGGGACTGAAGCTTTCTTT; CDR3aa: CASTGQQGAGTEAFF
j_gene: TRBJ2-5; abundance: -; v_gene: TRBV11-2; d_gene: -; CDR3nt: TGTGCCAGCAGCGCCCAACAGGTATTTGGGACCCAGTACTTC; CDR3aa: CASSAQQVFGTQYF
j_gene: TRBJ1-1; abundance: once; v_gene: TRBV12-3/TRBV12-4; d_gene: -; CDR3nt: TGTGCCAGCAGTTTTTTACCTGCCCAGGAAGCTTTCTTT; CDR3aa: CASSFLPAQEAFF
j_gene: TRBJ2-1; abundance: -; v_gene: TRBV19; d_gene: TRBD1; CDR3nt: TGTGCCAGTAGGGACAGGGGGGGCAATGAGCAGTTCTTC; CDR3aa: CASRDRGGNEQFF
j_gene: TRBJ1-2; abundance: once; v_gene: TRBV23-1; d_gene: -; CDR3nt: TGCGCCAGCAGTCAATCGCGGCCGGGGGATGGCTATGGCTACACCTTC; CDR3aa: CASSQSRPGDGYGYTF
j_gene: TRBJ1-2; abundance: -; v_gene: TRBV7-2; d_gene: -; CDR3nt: TGTGCCAGCAGCTTGGGGGGAACTAACTATGGCTACACCTTC; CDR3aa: CASSLGGTNYGYTF
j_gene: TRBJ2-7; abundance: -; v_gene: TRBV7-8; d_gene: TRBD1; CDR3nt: TGTGCCAGCAGCACAGGGGGCGTGAGCTACGAGCAGTACTTC; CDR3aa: CASSTGGVSYEQYF
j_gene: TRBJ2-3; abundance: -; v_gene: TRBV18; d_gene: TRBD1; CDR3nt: TGTGCCAGCTCACCCCTGGGACGGCCAGGGGGCTTCACAGATACGCAGTATTTT; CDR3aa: CASSPLGRPGGFTDTQYF
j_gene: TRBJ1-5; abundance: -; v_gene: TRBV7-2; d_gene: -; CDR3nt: TGTGCCAGCAGCTTATCGGGCAGGGTTGATCAGCCCCAGCATTTT; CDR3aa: CASSLSGRVDQPQHF
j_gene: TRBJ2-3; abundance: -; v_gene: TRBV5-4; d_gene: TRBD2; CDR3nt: TGTGCCAGCAGCGTGAGCGGGGGGGGCACAGATACGCAGTATTTT; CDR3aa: CASSVSGGGTDTQYF
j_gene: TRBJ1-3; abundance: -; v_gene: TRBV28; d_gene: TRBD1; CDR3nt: TGTGCCAGCAATCCCGGGGGACAGAGTATCTCTGGAAACACCATATATTTT; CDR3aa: CASNPGGQSISGNTIYF
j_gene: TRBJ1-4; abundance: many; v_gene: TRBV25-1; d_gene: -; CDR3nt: TGTGCCAGCAGCGGGTCGGTTGAGGCTGTCGAAAAACTGTTTTTT; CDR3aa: CASSGSVEAVEKLFF
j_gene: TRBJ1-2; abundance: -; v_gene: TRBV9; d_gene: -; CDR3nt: TGTGCCAGCAGCGTAGCTGTTCGCAGGGACTATGGCTACACCTTC; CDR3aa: CASSVAVRRDYGYTF
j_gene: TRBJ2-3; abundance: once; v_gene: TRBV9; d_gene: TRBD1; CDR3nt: TGTGCCAGCAGCGTAGAGGGACAGGGGTGGGCAACAGATACGCAGTATTTT; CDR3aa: CASSVEGQGWATDTQYF
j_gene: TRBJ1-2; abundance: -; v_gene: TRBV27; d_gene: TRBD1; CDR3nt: TGTGCCAGCAGTCCCCAGGGGGCATACTATGGCTACACCTTC; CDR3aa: CASSPQGAYYGYTF
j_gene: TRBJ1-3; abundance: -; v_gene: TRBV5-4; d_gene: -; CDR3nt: TGTGCCAGCAGCTTTAGGACTACACCAGCAATTGGAAACACCATATATTTT; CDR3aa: CASSFRTTPAIGNTIYF
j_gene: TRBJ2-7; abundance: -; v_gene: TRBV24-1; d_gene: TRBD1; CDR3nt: TGTGCCACCAGTGATTCACAGGGGGCATCCAACTACGAGCAGTACTTC; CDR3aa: CATSDSQGASNYEQYF
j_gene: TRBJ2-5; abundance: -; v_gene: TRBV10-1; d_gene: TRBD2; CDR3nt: TGCGCCAGCAGTGAACTGAGCGGGAGTGTTAGAGAGACCCAGTACTTC; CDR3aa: CASSELSGSVRETQYF
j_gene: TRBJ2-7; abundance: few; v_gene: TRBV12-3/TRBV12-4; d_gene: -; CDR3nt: TGTGCCAGCAGTCGGTTTTCTTGGGAGCAGTACTTC; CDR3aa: CASSRFSWEQYF
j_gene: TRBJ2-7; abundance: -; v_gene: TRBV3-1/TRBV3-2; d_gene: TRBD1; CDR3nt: TGTGCCAGCAGCCATTTTGGGACAGGGGAGCAGTACTTC; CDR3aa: CASSHFGTGEQYF
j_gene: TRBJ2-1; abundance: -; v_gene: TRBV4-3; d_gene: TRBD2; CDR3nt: TGCGCCAGCAGCCAGGGACTAGCGGGAGGTCAGCATGAGCAGTTCTTC; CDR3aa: CASSQGLAGGQHEQFF
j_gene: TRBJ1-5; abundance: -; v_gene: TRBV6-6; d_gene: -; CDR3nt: TGTGCCAGCTCCGCCGGGACAATAAGCAATCAGCCCCAGCATTTT; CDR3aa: CASSAGTISNQPQHF
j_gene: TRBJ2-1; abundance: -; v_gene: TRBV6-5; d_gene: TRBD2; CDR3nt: TGTGCCAGCAGGGGACTAGCGGGAGTCGAGCAGTTCTTC; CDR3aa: CASRGLAGVEQFF
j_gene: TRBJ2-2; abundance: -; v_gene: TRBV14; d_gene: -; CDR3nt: TGTGCCAGCAGCCAAGCGCTGGGAGCCGGGGAGCTGTTTTTT; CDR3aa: CASSQALGAGELFF
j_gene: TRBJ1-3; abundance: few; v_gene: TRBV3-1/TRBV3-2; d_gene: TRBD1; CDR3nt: TGTGCCAGCAGCTACGTCGACAGGGAAAACACCATATATTTT; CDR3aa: CASSYVDRENTIYF
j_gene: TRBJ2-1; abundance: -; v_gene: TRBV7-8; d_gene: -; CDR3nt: TGTGCCAGCAGCCTCTCTTTTCCCCCCAATGAGCAGTTCTTC; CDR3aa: CASSLSFPPNEQFF
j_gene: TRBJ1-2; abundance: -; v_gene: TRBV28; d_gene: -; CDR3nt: TGTGCCAGCAGTACGCAGAACTATGGCTACACCTTC; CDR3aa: CASSTQNYGYTF
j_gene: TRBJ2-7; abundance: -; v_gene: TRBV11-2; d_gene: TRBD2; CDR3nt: TGTGCCAGCAGCTACGGACTAGCGGGAAGTGGCGAGCAGTACTTC; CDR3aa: CASSYGLAGSGEQYF
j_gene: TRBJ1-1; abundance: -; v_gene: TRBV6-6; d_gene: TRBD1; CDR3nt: TGTGCCAGCGACCGTGGACAGGGGCCGACTGAAGCTTTCTTT; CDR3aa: CASDRGQGPTEAFF
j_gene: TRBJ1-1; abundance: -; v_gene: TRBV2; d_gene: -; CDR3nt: TGTGCCAGCAGGACGGAGGGGAACACTGAAGCTTTCTTT; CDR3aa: CASRTEGNTEAFF
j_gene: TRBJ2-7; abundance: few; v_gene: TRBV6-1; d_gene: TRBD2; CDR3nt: TGTGCCAGCAGTGAAGCGCCTAGCGGGATCTCCTACGAGCAGTACTTC; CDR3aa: CASSEAPSGISYEQYF
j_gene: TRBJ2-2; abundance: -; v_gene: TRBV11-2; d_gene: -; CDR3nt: TGTGCCAGCAGCTCACAGGGGGGGTACGGGACCGGGGAGCTGTTTTTT; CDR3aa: CASSSQGGYGTGELFF
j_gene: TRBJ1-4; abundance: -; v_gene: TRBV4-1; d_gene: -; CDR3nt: TGCGCCAGCAGCCAAGCTGGTGGTCGGGCTAATGAAAAACTGTTTTTT; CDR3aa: CASSQAGGRANEKLFF
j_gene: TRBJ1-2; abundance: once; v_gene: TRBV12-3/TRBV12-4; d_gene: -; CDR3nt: TGTGCCAGCAGTTTCCAGGGCGACTATGGCTACACCTTC; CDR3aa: CASSFQGDYGYTF
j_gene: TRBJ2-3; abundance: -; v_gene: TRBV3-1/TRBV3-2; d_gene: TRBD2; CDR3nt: TGTGCCAGCAGCTCGCCGGGGGGTTTAACAGATACGCAGTATTTT; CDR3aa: CASSSPGGLTDTQYF
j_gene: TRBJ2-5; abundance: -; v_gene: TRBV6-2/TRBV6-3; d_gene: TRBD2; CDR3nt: TGTGCCAGCAGTCGAGCGGGAGGGCAGGAGACCCAGTACTTC; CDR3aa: CASSRAGGQETQYF
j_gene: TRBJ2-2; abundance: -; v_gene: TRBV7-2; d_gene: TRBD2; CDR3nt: TGTGCCAGCAGCTTAGTACCGGGACTAGTGTGGGGGGAGCTGTTTTTT; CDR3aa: CASSLVPGLVWGELFF
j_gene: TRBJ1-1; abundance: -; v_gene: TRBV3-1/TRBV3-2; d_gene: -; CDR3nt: TGTGCCAGCAGCCAAGATCCTAAGGACATTGAAGCTTTCTTT; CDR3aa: CASSQDPKDIEAFF
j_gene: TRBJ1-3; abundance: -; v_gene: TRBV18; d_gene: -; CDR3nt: TGTGCCAGCTCACCCGGACACCGCTCTGGAAACACCATATATTTT; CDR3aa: CASSPGHRSGNTIYF
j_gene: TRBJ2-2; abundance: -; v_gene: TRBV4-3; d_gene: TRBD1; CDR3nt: TGCGCCAGCAGCCAAGATCCGCCAGGGGGTCACACCGGGGAGCTGTTTTTT; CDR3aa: CASSQDPPGGHTGELFF
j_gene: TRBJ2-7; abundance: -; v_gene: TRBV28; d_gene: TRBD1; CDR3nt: TGTGCCAGCAGTTCGTCAGGACAGGGGGTAACGTACGAGCAGTACTTC; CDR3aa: CASSSSGQGVTYEQYF
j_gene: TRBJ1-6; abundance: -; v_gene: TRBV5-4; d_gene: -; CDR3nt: TGTGCCAGCGCGCGGTCAGAAGTTTCACCCCTCCACTTT; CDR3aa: CASARSEVSPLHF
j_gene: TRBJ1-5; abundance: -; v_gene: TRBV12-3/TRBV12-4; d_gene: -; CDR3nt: TGTGCCAGCAGTTTAGCGCGGGATCAGCCCCAGCATTTT; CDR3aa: CASSLARDQPQHF
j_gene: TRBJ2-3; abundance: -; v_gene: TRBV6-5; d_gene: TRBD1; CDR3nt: TGTGCCAGCAGTTTCAGGACAGGTCCCACAGATACGCAGTATTTT; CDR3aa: CASSFRTGPTDTQYF
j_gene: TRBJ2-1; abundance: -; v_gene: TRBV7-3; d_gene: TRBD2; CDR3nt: TGTGCCAGCAGCCCGGGACTAGCGGCCAATGAGCAGTTCTTC; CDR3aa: CASSPGLAANEQFF
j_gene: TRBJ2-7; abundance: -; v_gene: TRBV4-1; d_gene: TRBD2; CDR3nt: TGCGCCAGCAGCCAAGATTGGGCGGGAGCCTACTACGAGCAGTACTTC; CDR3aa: CASSQDWAGAYYEQYF